Following are 29 T cell receptor beta chains from one sample sequenced in a study of T cells after yellow fever vaccination (dated by TCRdb to between 2019 and 2020). The treatment or condition label, read with the paper, signifies: live attenuated yellow fever vaccine strain. Receptors were amplified or captured by 5' RACE. TCRdb shows the sequencer as Illumina HiSeq 2500. TCRdb reanalyzed the raw reads on its own, using fastp at Q25 for trimming and MiXCR for clone calling, and kept in-frame beta chains. Records with the same CDR3 protein are collapsed into one entry carrying the most frequent genes and DNA. The sample table shows 450,000 to 650,000 distinct CDR3 sequences, and 13% are seen once. About an eighth of the sample belongs to the ten largest clones. Material: PBMCs, obtained on the day of the yellow fever booster vaccination. These receptors were collected from a young man who received the YFV17D yellow fever vaccine.

This chain connects TRBV5-1 to TRBJ1-1; D gene ambiguous. The CDR3 covers 15 residues. V was pared by 8 bases and J by 0 bases, with 17 bases between. Germline CDR1 reads SGHRS; CDR2 reads YFSETQ. CDR3 in DNA: TGCGCCAGTGCCCCCGAGGTGAATGTGAACACTGAAGCTTTCTTT. Translated, it gives CASAPEVNVNTEAFF.

The chain combines TRBV24-1 with TRBJ2-3; possible D gene TRBD1, 5 bases. The CDR3 is 17 amino acids. The germline gives CDR1 KGHDR, CDR2 SFDVKD. The V and J ends lost 4 bases and 2 bases respectively, with 18 bases between them. The CDR3 region is CATSDRPGRTLTDTQYF. Written as DNA, the CDR3 is TGTGCCACCAGTGACCGTCCAGGGCGCACACTCACAGATACGCAGTATTTT.

This clonotype was recorded many times. The rearrangement uses TRBV5-1 and TRBJ2-2; 10 nucleotides match TRBD1. Looked up from germline, CDR1 is SGHRS and CDR2 is YFSETQ. V lost 0 bases to trimming and J lost 6 bases; unmatched junction nucleotides: 5. CDR3 length: 16 amino acids. The CDR3 loop is CASSLEGTGVSGELFF. The CDR3 nucleotides read TGCGCCAGCAGCTTGGAAGGGACAGGGGTGTCCGGGGAGCTGTTTTTT. Variable domain in full (rest from reference TRBV5-1 and TRBJ2-2): KAGVTQTPRYLIKTRGQQVTLSCSPISGHRSVSWYQQTPGQGLQFLFEYFSETQRNKGNFPGRFSGRQFSNSRSEMNVSTLELGDSALYLCASSLEGTGVSGELFFGEGSRLTVL.

V usage is TRBV5-6 and J usage is TRBJ1-5; 9 bases fit TRBD1. This CDR3 has 15 amino acids. V lost 4 bases to trimming and J lost 5 bases; unmatched junction nucleotides: 7. Germline lookup yields CDR1 SGHDT and CDR2 YYEEEE. CDR3 sequence: CASSGGDRDYQPQHF. CDR3 nucleotides: TGTGCCAGCAGCGGGGGGGACAGGGACTATCAGCCCCAGCATTTT.

V and J are TRBV7-2 and TRBJ2-3; D gene uncertain. The CDR3 consists of 15 residues. CDR1 and CDR2 from the germline V gene are SGHTA and FQGNSA. The V end lost 3 bases, the J end lost 4 bases, and 14 bases lay between the germline ends. The CDR3 protein is CASSFVHGLADTQYF. CDR3 sequence (DNA): TGTGCCAGCAGCTTTGTTCACGGATTAGCAGATACGCAGTATTTT.

The sample holds a few counts of this clonotype. This chain links TRBV7-2 with TRBJ2-5, with TRBD2 identical over 10 bases. The ends lost 1 base at V and 5 bases at J; junction bases unmatched: 4. In germline, CDR1 is SGHTA, CDR2 FQGNSA. This CDR3 has 15 amino acids. The CDR3 DNA sequence: TGTGCCAGCAGCTTAGGTGGACTAGCGGTGGAGACCCAGTACTTC. Residues: CASSLGGLAVETQYF.

This clonotype appeared a few times. The chain is built from TRBV7-2 and TRBJ2-1, with D perhaps TRBD1 (6 bases). The CDR3 runs 13 residues. Germline V gene sequence: CDR1 SGHTA, CDR2 FQGNSA. V was cut by 5 bases and J by 10 bases, with 15 bases left in between. CDR3 nucleotides: TGTGCCAGCAGCCGTCAAACAGGGAAAGAGCAGTTCTTC. Translation: CASSRQTGKEQFF.

The V and J genes are TRBV20-1 and TRBJ1-2; no reliable D call. This CDR3 comprises 11 residues. The germline V gene has CDR1 DFQATT and CDR2 SNEGSKA (reference sequence). V lost 1 base and J lost 7, with 7 bases in between. The CDR3 loop reads CSARVMGGYTF. For the CDR3, the DNA is TGCAGTGCTAGAGTTATGGGTGGCTACACCTTC.

This clonotype was detected only a few times. The gene calls are TRBV7-2 and TRBJ2-3, with TRBD2 identical over 14 bases. The CDR3 has 17 residues. The ends lost 0 bases at V and 6 bases at J; junction bases unmatched: 5. Per the germline V gene, CDR1 is SGHTA and CDR2 is FQGNSA. The CDR3 loop is CASSLAGTSGSLDTQYF. The DNA for the CDR3 is TGTGCCAGCAGCTTAGCCGGGACTAGCGGGAGTTTGGATACGCAGTATTTT.

The chain is built from TRBV4-2 and TRBJ2-1, with 8 positions matching TRBD1. Germline V CDR1 and CDR2: LGHNA, YNFKEQ. Trimming at V came to 6 bases and at J to 12 bases, leaving 10 bases not matched to a gene. The CDR3 spans 13 residues. The CDR3 reads CASRRQTGTGQFF. CDR3 coding DNA: TGTGCCAGCAGAAGACAAACCGGGACAGGGCAGTTCTTC.

The CDR3 is CASSTGHLSSGANVLTF. The CDR3 coding sequence is TGCGCCAGCAGTACTGGACACCTAAGCTCTGGGGCCAACGTCCTGACTTTC. The chain is built from TRBV4-3 and TRBJ2-6, with D perhaps matching TRBD1 (5 bases). V was shortened by 6 bases and J by 0 bases, with 15 bases between the two germline ends. The CDR3 loop spans 17 amino acids. Germline values: CDR1 LGHNA, CDR2 YSLEER.

This clonotype was counted between two and nine times. The CDR3 here is CASSFRGWDSPLHF. DNA of the CDR3: TGTGCCAGCAGCTTCAGGGGTTGGGATTCACCCCTCCACTTT. This rearrangement joins TRBV7-2 to TRBJ1-6, with D possibly being TRBD1 (6 bases). Germline V gene lookup returns CDR1 SGHTA and CDR2 FQGNSA. This CDR3 is built from 14 residues. With 3 bases removed from V and 8 bases from J, the gap between germline ends came to 11 bases.

This clonotype has a handful of counts. The V and J genes are TRBV12-3 or TRBV12-4 and TRBJ2-5, with no clear D. CDR3 length: 12 residues. Trimming took 8 bases from V and 3 from J, leaving 10 bases between them. The CDR3 spells CASGVRKETQYF. DNA of the CDR3: TGTGCCAGCGGAGTTAGAAAAGAGACCCAGTACTTC.

V gene TRBV7-2 combines with J gene TRBJ2-7; the D is unclear. V lost 6 bases, J lost 2 bases, and 11 bases lay in between. This CDR3 contains 13 residues. Germline V gene sequence: CDR1 SGHTA, CDR2 FQGNSA. This CDR3 is CASSRNPAYEQYF. Written as DNA, the CDR3 is TGTGCCAGCAGTCGTAACCCAGCCTACGAGCAGTACTTC.

This sequence joins TRBV18 and TRBJ2-7, with D uncertain. Trimming stripped 0 bases from V and 0 bases from J, with 12 bases between. The germline gives CDR1 KGHSH, CDR2 LQKENI. The length of the CDR3 is 16 residues. The CDR3 DNA is TGTGCCAGCTCACCACCCGGCGCGCGGAGCTCCTACGAGCAGTACTTC. This translates into CASSPPGARSSYEQYF.

This clonotype occurred a few times. The chain is built from TRBV11-2 and TRBJ2-3; 15 nucleotides agree with TRBD2. CDR1 is SGHAT and CDR2 is FQNNGV in the germline V gene. V was pared by 3 bases and J by 5 bases, with 3 bases of the junction left unmatched. The CDR3 covers 16 residues. The CDR3 sequence is CASSFGTSGGIDTQYF. The CDR3 nucleotides read TGTGCCAGCAGCTTCGGGACTAGCGGGGGGATAGATACGCAGTATTTT.

This chain uses TRBV6-5 with TRBJ2-7; possibly TRBD2 for D (5 bases). This CDR3 comprises 11 residues. CDR1 is MNHEY and CDR2 is SVGAGI in the germline V gene. V lost 7 bases to trimming and J lost 11 bases, with 15 bases between them. CDR3 loop: CASIAGRREYF. The CDR3 DNA follows: TGTGCCAGCATTGCGGGCAGGCGCGAGTACTTC.

This clonotype was recorded a few times. The gene calls are TRBV12-3 or TRBV12-4 and TRBJ1-2; 7 positions agree with TRBD1. There are 14 residues in the CDR3. V shed 3 bases and J 5 bases; nucleotides not matched to a gene: 6. The CDR3 here is CASSLLGQLYGYTF. CDR3 in DNA: TGTGCCAGCAGTTTGTTGGGACAGTTGTATGGCTACACCTTC.

This chain uses TRBV7-9 with TRBJ2-7; TRBD2 matches 7 bases. Germline values: CDR1 SEHNR, CDR2 FQNEAQ (reference sequence). The CDR3 consists of 13 residues. With 8 bases clipped from V and 5 bases from J, the junction kept 9 bases outside the gene matches. The CDR3 is CASGERGWNEQYF. CDR3 sequence (DNA): TGTGCCAGCGGCGAGCGGGGTTGGAACGAGCAGTACTTC.

This chain uses TRBV19 with TRBJ2-1, with TRBD2 matching over 12 bases. This CDR3 region has 18 residues. Per the germline V gene, CDR1 is LNHDA and CDR2 is SQIVND (reference sequence). V lost 4 bases and J lost 6; bases outside the gene matches: 13. Here the CDR3 DNA reads TGTGCCAGTAGTACAAGACTAGCGGGAGAGGTGTGGGCCAATGAGCAGTTCTTC. Its translation: CASSTRLAGEVWANEQFF.

J is TRBJ2-1 and V is TRBV9, with 10 bases that match TRBD1. There are 15 residues in the CDR3. The germline V gene has CDR1 SGDLS and CDR2 YYNGEE. The ends lost 4 bases at V and 8 bases at J; junction bases unmatched: 9. DNA for the CDR3: TGTGCCAGCAGCACCGGACAGGGGGGCGGCGATGAGCAGTTCTTC. Its translation is CASSTGQGGGDEQFF.

The gene calls are TRBV14 and TRBJ2-2; D gene unclear. The ends were cut back, 0 bases at V and 6 bases at J, with 5 bases in the middle. The germline V gene has CDR1 SGHDN and CDR2 FVKESK. This CDR3 has 13 residues. The CDR3 here is CASSQERSGELFF. DNA of the CDR3: TGTGCCAGCAGCCAAGAGAGGTCCGGGGAGCTGTTTTTT.

V gene TRBV7-2 combines with J gene TRBJ1-4, with 10 bases lining up with TRBD1. The CDR3 covers 17 residues. V lost 2 bases and J lost 8; bases outside the gene matches: 11. The V gene's germline CDR1 is SGHTA and CDR2 FQGNSA. CDR3 in amino acids: CASSLQPGTGAGEKLFF. CDR3 nucleotide sequence: TGTGCCAGCAGCTTACAGCCGGGGACAGGGGCCGGAGAAAAACTGTTTTTT.

This clonotype was observed a handful of times. This CDR3 is CASSQASDPYYEQYF. CDR3 DNA: TGTGCCAGCAGCCAAGCATCGGACCCCTACTACGAGCAGTACTTC. V usage is TRBV4-2 and J usage is TRBJ2-7; D gene ambiguous. V lost 1 base to trimming and J lost 3 bases, with 13 bases between them. CDR1 is LGHNA and CDR2 is YNFKEQ in the germline V gene. CDR3 length: 15 residues.

This clonotype has more than one count but fewer than ten. Mismatch with germline at one junction end may stem from a read error. CDR3 DNA: TGTGCCAGCAGCCAAGATCGGTGGGTCGCATTC. Its protein is CASSQDRWVAF. The chain recombines TRBV3-1 with TRBJ2-7; D ambiguous. The CDR3 is 11 amino acids. The V gene's germline CDR1 is LGHDT and CDR2 YNNKEL (reference sequence).

The genes are TRBV5-8 and TRBJ2-2; D gene uncertain. With 5 bases removed from V and 6 bases from J, the gap between germline ends came to 14 bases. Germline V lookup: CDR1 SGHTS, CDR2 YDEGEE. CDR3 size: 14 residues. CDR3 residues: CASSLLSPSGELFF. In DNA, the CDR3 is TGTGCCAGCAGTCTACTTTCCCCCTCCGGGGAGCTGTTTTTT.

This clonotype was counted a few times. As DNA, the CDR3 is TGTGCCAGCTCACCGTTTCGACAGGAATCCTACGAGCAGTACTTC. Translated: CASSPFRQESYEQYF. The gene calls are TRBV18 and TRBJ2-7; a weak D match, TRBD1 (6 bases). The V gene lost 3 bases and the J gene lost 1 base, with 13 bases spanning the gap. The CDR3 has 15 amino acids. The germline V gene has CDR1 KGHSH and CDR2 LQKENI.

This clonotype has just a few counts. The chain employs TRBV18 and TRBJ2-1; D might be TRBD1 (5 bases). Trimming took off 3 bases at V and 0 bases at J, with 18 bases between the two ends. Per the germline V gene, CDR1 is KGHSH and CDR2 is LQKENI. The length of the CDR3 is 18 residues. The CDR3 here is CASSPIVGALSSYNEQFF. As DNA, the CDR3 is TGTGCCAGCTCACCTATCGTAGGGGCGCTCAGCTCCTACAATGAGCAGTTCTTC.

The chain uses TRBV12-3 or TRBV12-4 and TRBJ2-4; D remains unclear. V was shortened by 8 bases and J by 6 bases, with 17 bases between the two germline ends. This CDR3 is 14 amino acids long. CDR3 in DNA: TGTGCCAGCTCCTCCGGGCTCCCCGCAAACATTCAGTACTTC. This encodes CASSSGLPANIQYF.